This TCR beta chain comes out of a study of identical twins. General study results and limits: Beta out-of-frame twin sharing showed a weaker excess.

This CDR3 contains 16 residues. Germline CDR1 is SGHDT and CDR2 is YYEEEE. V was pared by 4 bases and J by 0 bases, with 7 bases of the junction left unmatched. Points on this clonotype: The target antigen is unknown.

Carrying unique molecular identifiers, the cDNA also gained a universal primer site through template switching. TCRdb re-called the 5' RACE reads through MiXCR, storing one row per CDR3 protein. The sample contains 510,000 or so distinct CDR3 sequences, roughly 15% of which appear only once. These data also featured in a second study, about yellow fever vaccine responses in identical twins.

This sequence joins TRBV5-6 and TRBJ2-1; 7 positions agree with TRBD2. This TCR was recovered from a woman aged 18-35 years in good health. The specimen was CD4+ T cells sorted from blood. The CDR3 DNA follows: TGTGCCAGCAGCCGGACTAGGTTAGGCTCCTACAATGAGCAGTTCTTC. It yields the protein CASSRTRLGSYNEQFF.